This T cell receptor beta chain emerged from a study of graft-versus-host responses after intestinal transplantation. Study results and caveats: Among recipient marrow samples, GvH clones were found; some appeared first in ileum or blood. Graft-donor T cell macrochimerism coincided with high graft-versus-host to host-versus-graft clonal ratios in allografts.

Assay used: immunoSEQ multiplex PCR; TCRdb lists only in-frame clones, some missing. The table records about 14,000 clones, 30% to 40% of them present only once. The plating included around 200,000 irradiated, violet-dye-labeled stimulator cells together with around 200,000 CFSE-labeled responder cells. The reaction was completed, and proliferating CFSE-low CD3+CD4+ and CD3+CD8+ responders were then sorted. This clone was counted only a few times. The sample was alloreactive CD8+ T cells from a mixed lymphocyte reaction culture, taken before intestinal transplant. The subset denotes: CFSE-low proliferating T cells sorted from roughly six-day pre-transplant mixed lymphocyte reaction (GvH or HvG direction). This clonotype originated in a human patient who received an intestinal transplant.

As DNA, the CDR3 is TGTGCCAGCAGCTACAGGGAAGGGCCGGACACTGAAGCTTTCTTT. The encoded protein is CASSYREGPDTEAFF. V and J are TRBV7-9 and TRBJ1-1; D possibly corresponds to TRBD1 (6 bases). The V end lost 4 bases, the J end lost 3 bases, and 15 bases lay between the germline ends. Germline-derived CDR1 and CDR2 are SEHNR and FQNEAQ (reference sequence). This CDR3 comprises 15 residues.